These 3 T cell receptor beta chains were all obtained from the same sample, sequenced in a study of blood T cell repertoires in COVID-19 (dated by TCRdb to the early 2020s). Library preparation employed the immunoSEQ multiplex PCR assay. TCRdb retrieved this table from immuneACCESS and kept in-frame rearrangements only. Not all clones are present; in checked studies, unresolved V genes account for under half, and no reason is known for the remainder. This sample gives tens of thousands of clones in total; over 60% of them show up just once. Together, the top ten hold 23% of the sample. Sequencing input: peripheral blood. These receptors were obtained from a human donor in a cohort sampled during active COVID-19.

This chain uses TRBV5-1 with TRBJ2-7; TRBD1 might be the D (6 bases). This CDR3 spans 13 amino acids. Between the trimmed V and J ends, which lost 4 bases and 4 bases, there was a span of 12 bases. Germline V gene lookup returns CDR1 SGHRS and CDR2 YFSETQ. The CDR3 region has the DNA TGCGCCAGCAGCAGGGACACGGAATACGAGCAGTACTTC. This gives the protein CASSRDTEYEQYF.

The chain is built from TRBV6-2 or TRBV6-3 and TRBJ2-6; D unclear. V was pared by 5 bases and J by 4 bases, with 6 bases between. Germline V gives CDR1 MNHEY, CDR2 SVGEGT. This CDR3 contains 13 residues. DNA for the CDR3: TGTGCCAGCAGTCTTTCCGGGGCCAACGTCCTGACTTTC. The encoded protein is CASSLSGANVLTF.

The chain couples TRBV19 to TRBJ2-5; the D gene is possibly TRBD2 (5 bases). The V end was cut by 0 bases, the J end by 7 bases, with 9 bases between. This CDR3 region has 13 residues. Germline CDR1 LNHDA, CDR2 SQIVND (reference sequence). The CDR3 bases are TGTGCCAGTAGTATAGAACGGGAAGGGACCCAGTACTTC. Its protein is CASSIEREGTQYF.